Below, 21 T cell receptor beta chains from the same sample are listed, as sequenced in a study of a mutant IDH1 vaccine in newly diagnosed glioma. Time point indicated: week 11, during vaccination. The study gave 300 ug of mutant IDH1 20-mer peptide per vaccine dose, with topical imiquimod. Generated by immunoSEQ multiplex PCR, the TCRdb table keeps only in-frame clones and is missing some. The table has some 64,000 clones, about 81% seen once. The antigens these receptors bind are not known. Sample: PBMCs, taken from a glioma patient whose treatment included an IDH1 peptide vaccine. The receptors originated from a woman aged 45-59 years with glioma.

This sequence joins TRBV7-9 and TRBJ2-7; D possibly corresponds to TRBD1 (5 bases). CDR1 is SEHNR, CDR2 FQNEAQ, per germline (reference sequence). The CDR3 covers 15 residues. V lost 6 bases and J 1 base, leaving 16 bases between the germline ends. For the CDR3, the DNA is TGTGCCAGCAGTATGGGGCCCCAGCAATCCTACGAGCAGTACTTC. Its protein product is CASSMGPQQSYEQYF. The variable domain in full, completed from reference TRBV7-9 and TRBJ2-7, reads DTGVSQNPRHKITKRGQNVTFRCDPISEHNRLYWYRQTLGQGPEFLTYFQNEAQLEKSRLLSDRFSAERPKGSFSTLEIQRTEQGDSAMYLCASSMGPQQSYEQYFGPGTRLTVT.

The chain has TRBV29-1 and TRBJ2-3; TRBD1 aligns across 9 bases. CDR3 length equals 13 residues. Germline V gene data show CDR1 as SQVTM and CDR2 as ANQGSEA. J gave up 5 bases and V 5 bases, and 5 bases lay outside the gene matches. DNA for the CDR3: TGCAGCGTTCCGGGACAGGGTATAGATACGCAGTATTTT. Protein sequence: CSVPGQGIDTQYF.

The chain is built from TRBV7-9 and TRBJ2-7; 8 nucleotides agree with TRBD2. This CDR3 is built from 13 residues. Germline V gives CDR1 SEHNR, CDR2 FQNEAQ (reference sequence). V dropped 7 bases and J dropped 2; count of bases not matched to a gene: 4. CDR3 protein: CASTLGGAYEQYF. In DNA, the CDR3 is TGTGCCAGCACCCTCGGGGGGGCCTACGAGCAGTACTTC.

The J gene is TRBJ1-1, the V gene TRBV4-2; no definite D call. CDR3 size: 14 residues. Germline loops: CDR1 LGHNA, CDR2 YNFKEQ. Trimming shortened V by 4 bases and J by 5 bases, and 14 bases separated the two germline ends. The CDR3 here is CASSPSTVGTEAFF. DNA for the CDR3: TGTGCCAGCAGCCCGAGTACAGTGGGGACTGAAGCTTTCTTT.

V and J are TRBV5-5 and TRBJ1-1, with 10 bases aligning to TRBD1. CDR1 is SGHKS and CDR2 is YYEKEE in the germline V gene (reference sequence). The CDR3 loop spans 16 amino acids. V was clipped by 5 bases and J by 3 bases; unmatched bases: 10. CDR3 region: CASRLSSGTGDTEAFF. DNA for the CDR3: TGTGCCAGCAGACTCTCATCCGGGACAGGGGACACTGAAGCTTTCTTT.

The chain recombines TRBV5-4 with TRBJ1-6; D not certain. Germline CDR1 SGHNT, CDR2 YYREEE (reference sequence). Trimming stripped 0 bases from V and 7 bases from J, with 17 bases between. The CDR3 is made up of 17 amino acids. The CDR3 nucleotides read TGTGCCAGCAGCTTGGGAGGTGAGGGAAAGGGCAATTCACCCCTCCACTTT. Protein: CASSLGGEGKGNSPLHF.

CDR3 protein: CATSRERGSTDTQYF. For the CDR3, the DNA is TGTGCCACCAGCAGGGAGCGGGGGAGCACAGATACGCAGTATTTT. The chain links TRBV15 to TRBJ2-3, with 8 bases lining up with TRBD2. Germline values: CDR1 LNHNV, CDR2 YYDKDF (reference sequence). The trim removed 3 bases at V and 0 bases at J, leaving 2 bases unmatched. This CDR3 contains 15 residues.

This clone was seen just once. The V call is TRBV29-1, the J call TRBJ2-1, with TRBD2 matching over 11 bases. V lost 7 bases, J lost 5 bases, and 10 bases stayed unmatched. This CDR3 has 15 amino acids. Germline CDR1 SQVTM, CDR2 ANQGSEA. CDR3 DNA sequence: TGCAGCGCCAGGAAGAGTAGCGGGGGGGACAATGAGCAGTTCTTC. Translating it yields CSARKSSGGDNEQFF.

The chain couples TRBV7-9 to TRBJ1-1; 9 bases are a match to TRBD1. The CDR3 runs to 15 residues. Germline values: CDR1 SEHNR, CDR2 FQNEAQ (reference sequence). The V gene end was trimmed by 5 bases and the J gene end by 3 bases; junction bases not matched to a gene: 7. This CDR3 is CASSAQGAGDTEAFF. CDR3 in DNA: TGTGCCAGCAGCGCACAGGGGGCGGGGGACACTGAAGCTTTCTTT.

The chain uses TRBV7-9 and TRBJ1-6; tentatively, D is TRBD1 (5 bases). CDR1 is SEHNR, CDR2 FQNEAQ, per germline (reference sequence). V gave up 0 bases and J gave up 12 bases, with 18 bases separating them. CDR3 length: 16 residues. CDR3 sequence reads: CASSLAGGRGVEPLHF. CDR3 nucleotide sequence: TGTGCCAGCAGCTTAGCCGGGGGGAGAGGGGTCGAACCCCTCCACTTT.

The rearrangement joins TRBV13 to TRBJ2-7, with TRBD2 matching 11 bases. Per germline, CDR1 PRHDT and CDR2 FYEKMQ (reference sequence). The ends lost 2 bases at V and 0 bases at J; junction bases unmatched: 12. CDR3 length equals 19 residues. The CDR3 sequence is CASSLRRLAGGPSSYEQYF. The DNA of the CDR3 is TGTGCCAGCAGCTTAAGAAGGCTAGCGGGGGGTCCTAGCTCCTACGAGCAGTACTTC.

This clone was detected only once. V gene TRBV4-1 combines with J gene TRBJ2-1; D perhaps matches TRBD2 (7 bases). Per germline, CDR1 MGHRA and CDR2 YSYEKL. This CDR3 region has 16 residues. V was clipped by 1 base and J by 1 base, with 11 bases between them. The CDR3 DNA follows: TGCGCCAGCAGCCAAGGCGGGGGCCCATCCTACAATGAGCAGTTCTTC. Protein sequence: CASSQGGGPSYNEQFF.

The CDR3 spells CASSQQGPYGYTF. CDR3 in DNA: TGTGCCAGCAGCCAACAAGGACCCTATGGCTACACCTTC. V usage is TRBV14 and J usage is TRBJ1-2; D is ambiguous. V lost 2 bases and J 4 bases, leaving 8 bases between the germline ends. Germline V gives CDR1 SGHDN, CDR2 FVKESK. The CDR3 runs to 13 residues.

J is TRBJ2-6 and V is TRBV5-1, with D uncertain. This CDR3 is built from 16 residues. From germline, CDR1 is SGHRS and CDR2 YFSETQ. V lost 4 bases and J 0 bases, leaving 11 bases between the germline ends. The CDR3 DNA is TGCGCCAGCAGCGGTAGCATATCCTCTGGGGCCAACGTCCTGACTTTC. Its protein product is CASSGSISSGANVLTF. Full variable domain (missing parts from reference TRBV5-1 and TRBJ2-6): KAGVTQTPRYLIKTRGQQVTLSCSPISGHRSVSWYQQTPGQGLQFLFEYFSETQRNKGNFPGRFSGRQFSNSRSEMNVSTLELGDSALYLCASSGSISSGANVLTFGAGSRLTVL.

This clone was recorded only once. This chain connects TRBV19 to TRBJ1-6; D uncertain. CDR1 is LNHDA, CDR2 SQIVND, per germline (reference sequence). V dropped 1 base and J dropped 7 bases, with 20 bases sitting between them. This CDR3 is 18 amino acids long. The CDR3 DNA sequence: TGTGCCAGTAGTATAGCCAGACCGGATAGAATTTTGAATTCACCCCTCCACTTT. Amino acids: CASSIARPDRILNSPLHF.

The chain links TRBV5-1 to TRBJ1-2, with TRBD1 identical over 8 bases. V was pared by 3 bases and J by 5 bases, with 6 bases of the junction left unmatched. Germline V gene data show CDR1 as SGHRS and CDR2 as YFSETQ. CDR3 length: 14 amino acids. CDR3 bases: TGCGCCAGCAGCTCAGGACAGGGCGTATATGGCTACACCTTC. Encoded protein: CASSSGQGVYGYTF.

The chain recombines TRBV7-3 with TRBJ1-1, with D unresolved. The CDR3 is 13 amino acids. The ends were cut back, 3 bases at V and 3 bases at J, with 8 bases in the middle. CDR1 and CDR2 from the germline V gene are SGHTA and FQGTGA. The CDR3 spells CASSLPPDTEAFF. The CDR3, as DNA: TGTGCCAGCAGCTTGCCCCCGGACACTGAAGCTTTCTTT.

The V call is TRBV2, the J call TRBJ2-2; TRBD1 matches 7 bases. The CDR3 runs 16 residues. Germline assignment: CDR1 SNHLY and CDR2 FYNNEI. After removal of 3 bases from V and 0 bases from J, the junction contained 4 bases not matched to a gene. The CDR3 loop is CASSEFGTANTGELFF. The CDR3 DNA is TGTGCCAGCAGTGAGTTTGGGACAGCGAACACCGGGGAGCTGTTTTTT.

The chain links TRBV28 to TRBJ1-4; no clear D. The CDR3 has 15 amino acids. Deletions cut 8 bases from V and 2 bases from J, with 15 bases between. Germline V CDR1 and CDR2: MDHEN, SYDVKM. The CDR3 coding sequence is TGTGCCAGCGTTGCCGGGAGTCATACTAATGAAAAACTGTTTTTT. Translating it yields CASVAGSHTNEKLFF. The whole variable domain, remainder taken from reference TRBV28 and TRBJ1-4, is DVKVTQSSRYLVKRTGEKVFLECVQDMDHENMFWYRQDPGLGLRLIYFSYDVKMKEKGDIPEGYSVSREKKERFSLILESASTNQTSMYLCASVAGSHTNEKLFFGSGTQLSVL.

The rearrangement links TRBV11-1 to TRBJ2-7, with 9 bases aligning to TRBD2. The CDR3 runs to 14 residues. CDR1 is SGHAT and CDR2 is FQDESV in the germline V gene (reference sequence). V dropped 3 bases and J dropped 5; count of bases not matched to a gene: 5. The CDR3 DNA follows: TGTGCCAGCAGCTTTAGCGGGGGTGGAGACGAGCAGTACTTC. Encoded protein: CASSFSGGGDEQYF. Drawing the rest from reference TRBV11-1 and TRBJ2-7, the complete variable domain is EAEVAQSPRYKITEKSQAVAFWCDPISGHATLYWYRQILGQGPELLVQFQDESVVDDSQLPKDRFSAERLKGVDSTLKIQPAELGDSAMYLCASSFSGGGDEQYFGPGTRLTVT.

J is TRBJ2-7 and V is TRBV9; D is perhaps TRBD1 (6 bases). V lost 3 bases and J 3 bases, leaving 16 bases between the germline ends. Germline V gene sequence: CDR1 SGDLS, CDR2 YYNGEE. The CDR3 has 15 residues. CDR3 protein: CASSASGTPLYEQYF. The CDR3 DNA sequence: TGTGCCAGCAGCGCCTCCGGGACACCCCTCTACGAGCAGTACTTC.